Following are 10 T cell receptor beta chains from one sample sequenced in a study of cytomegalovirus exposure and HLA in healthy donors. Only in-frame clones appear in the TCRdb table, and some are missing; sequencing was by immunoSEQ multiplex PCR. In the table there are about 130,000 clones, 88% of which are singletons. Sequencing was carried out using PBMCs. Source of these receptors: a man aged 25-45 years in good health and CMV-seronegative.

The CDR3 DNA follows: TGCGCCAGCAGCTTGGATACAGGGGACTCCTACAATGAGCAGTTCTTC. Encoded protein: CASSLDTGDSYNEQFF. The chain carries TRBV5-1 and TRBJ2-1; 7 nucleotides agree with TRBD1. There are 16 residues in the CDR3. Trimming took 0 bases from V and 0 from J; bases not matched to a gene: 3. The germline CDR1 and CDR2 sequences are SGHRS and YFSETQ.

The chain joins TRBV4-1 to TRBJ1-2; D gene unclear. This CDR3 comprises 15 residues. Germline loops: CDR1 MGHRA, CDR2 YSYEKL. V lost 2 bases to trimming and J lost 0 bases, with 10 bases between them. CDR3 sequence reads: CASSQLAGSNYGYTF. The CDR3 DNA reads as TGCGCCAGCAGCCAATTAGCCGGTTCTAACTATGGCTACACCTTC.

The chain recombines TRBV30 with TRBJ1-6; D is undetermined. This CDR3 has 14 amino acids. V dropped 7 bases and J dropped 0 bases, with 10 bases sitting between them. The germline gives CDR1 GTSNPN, CDR2 SVGIG (reference sequence). CDR3 coding DNA: TGTGCCTCCAAGATTAGCTCCTATAATTCACCCCTCCACTTT. It translates to CASKISSYNSPLHF.

CDR3 protein: CAWSALDRINSPLHF. CDR3 bases: TGTGCCTGGAGTGCACTTGACAGGATTAATTCACCCCTCCACTTT. V usage is TRBV30 and J usage is TRBJ1-6; perhaps TRBD1 as D (6 bases). The CDR3 loop spans 15 amino acids. Germline loops: CDR1 GTSNPN, CDR2 SVGIG (reference sequence). Deletions cut 1 base from V and 6 bases from J, with 13 bases between.

This chain connects TRBV30 to TRBJ1-4; 9 bases map to TRBD1. The V segment lost 8 bases and the J segment 7 bases; nucleotides outside the gene matches: 11. Per the germline V gene, CDR1 is GTSNPN and CDR2 is SVGIG (reference sequence). This CDR3 comprises 14 residues. The CDR3 DNA follows: TGTGCCGGGGAAGGACAGGGGACGAGTGAAAAACTGTTTTTT. Translating gives CAGEGQGTSEKLFF.

This sequence joins TRBV7-8 and TRBJ1-5, with D hard to call. The germline V gene encodes CDR1 SGHVS and CDR2 FQNEAQ. Trimming stripped 5 bases from V and 0 bases from J, with 11 bases between. CDR3 length: 15 amino acids. CDR3 DNA sequence: TGTGCCAGCAGCGAGCGACCGGATAGCAATCAGCCCCAGCATTTT. This sequence encodes CASSERPDSNQPQHF. Looking up the rest from reference TRBV7-8 and TRBJ1-5 gives the full variable domain: GAGVSQSPRYKVAKRGQDVALRCDPISGHVSLFWYQQALGQGPEFLTYFQNEAQLDKSGLPSDRFFAERPEGSVSTLKIQRTQQEDSAVYLCASSERPDSNQPQHFGDGTRLSIL.

The V gene is TRBV7-2, the J gene TRBJ2-3, with TRBD1 matching over 9 bases. CDR1 and CDR2 from the germline V gene are SGHTA and FQGNSA. This CDR3 has 15 amino acids. J was trimmed by 5 bases and V by 5 bases; bases with no gene match: 8. The CDR3 bases are TGTGCCAGCAGCCACCCATGGACAGGGGTAGATACGCAGTATTTT. Its translation is CASSHPWTGVDTQYF.

This rearrangement joins TRBV7-2 to TRBJ1-4, with D tentatively TRBD1 (5 bases). V dropped 5 bases and J dropped 0 bases, with 10 bases sitting between them. The CDR3 length is 15 residues. Germline V gives CDR1 SGHTA, CDR2 FQGNSA. The CDR3, as DNA: TGTGCCAGCAGCCCCCGGGGGACAACTAATGAAAAACTGTTTTTT. Translation gives CASSPRGTTNEKLFF.

This chain connects TRBV14 to TRBJ2-1, with 8 positions matching TRBD2. Germline V CDR1 and CDR2: SGHDN, FVKESK. V gave up 4 bases and J gave up 9 bases; unmatched junction bases: 11. The CDR3 has 15 amino acids. In DNA, the CDR3 is TGTGCCAGCAGCCCCTCAGCGGGAGCGTGGGGTGAGCAGTTCTTC. Its protein product is CASSPSAGAWGEQFF.

The rearrangement uses TRBV5-1 and TRBJ2-1, with TRBD2 matching 13 bases. CDR1 SGHRS and CDR2 YFSETQ come from the germline V gene. The CDR3 has 16 amino acids. V dropped 1 base and J dropped 5; count of bases not matched to a gene: 3. For the CDR3, the DNA is TGCGCCAGCAGCTTGAGGACTAGCGGGAGCCACAATGAGCAGTTCTTC. It is translated as CASSLRTSGSHNEQFF.